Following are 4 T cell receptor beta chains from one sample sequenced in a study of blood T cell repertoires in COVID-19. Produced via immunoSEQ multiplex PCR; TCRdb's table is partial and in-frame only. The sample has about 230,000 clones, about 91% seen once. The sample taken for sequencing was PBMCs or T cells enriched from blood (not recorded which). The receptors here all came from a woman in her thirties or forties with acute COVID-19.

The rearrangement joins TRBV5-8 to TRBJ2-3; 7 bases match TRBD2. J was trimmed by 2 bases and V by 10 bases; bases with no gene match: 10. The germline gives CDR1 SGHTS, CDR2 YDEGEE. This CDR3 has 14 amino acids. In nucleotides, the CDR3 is TGTGCCGGACAACCTAGCGGCTACACAGATACGCAGTATTTT. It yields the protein CAGQPSGYTDTQYF.

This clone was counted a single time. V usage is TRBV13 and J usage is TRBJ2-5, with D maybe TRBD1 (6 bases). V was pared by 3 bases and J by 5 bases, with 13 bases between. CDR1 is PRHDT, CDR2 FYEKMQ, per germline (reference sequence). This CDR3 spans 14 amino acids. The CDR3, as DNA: TGTGCCAGCAGCTTCTTAGGGGGAACGGAGACCCAGTACTTC. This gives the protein CASSFLGGTETQYF.

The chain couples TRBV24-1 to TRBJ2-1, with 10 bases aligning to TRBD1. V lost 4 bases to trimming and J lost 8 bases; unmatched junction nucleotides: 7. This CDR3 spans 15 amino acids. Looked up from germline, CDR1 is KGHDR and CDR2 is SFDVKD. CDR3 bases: TGTGCCACCAGTGACCCGGGACAGGGGACTCATGAGCAGTTCTTC. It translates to CATSDPGQGTHEQFF.

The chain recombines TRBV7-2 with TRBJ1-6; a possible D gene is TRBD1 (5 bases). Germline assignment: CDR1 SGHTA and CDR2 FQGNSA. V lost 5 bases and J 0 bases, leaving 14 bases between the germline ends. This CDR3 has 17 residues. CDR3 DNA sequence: TGTGCCAGCAGCCGCTCCCCCAGGGACTCCTATAATTCACCCCTCCACTTT. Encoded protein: CASSRSPRDSYNSPLHF. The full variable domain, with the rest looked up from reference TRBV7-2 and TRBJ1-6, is GAGVSQSPSNKVTEKGKDVELRCDPISGHTALYWYRQSLGQGLEFLIYFQGNSAPDKSGLPSDRFSAERTGGSVSTLTIQRTQQEDSAVYLCASSRSPRDSYNSPLHFGNGTRLTVT.